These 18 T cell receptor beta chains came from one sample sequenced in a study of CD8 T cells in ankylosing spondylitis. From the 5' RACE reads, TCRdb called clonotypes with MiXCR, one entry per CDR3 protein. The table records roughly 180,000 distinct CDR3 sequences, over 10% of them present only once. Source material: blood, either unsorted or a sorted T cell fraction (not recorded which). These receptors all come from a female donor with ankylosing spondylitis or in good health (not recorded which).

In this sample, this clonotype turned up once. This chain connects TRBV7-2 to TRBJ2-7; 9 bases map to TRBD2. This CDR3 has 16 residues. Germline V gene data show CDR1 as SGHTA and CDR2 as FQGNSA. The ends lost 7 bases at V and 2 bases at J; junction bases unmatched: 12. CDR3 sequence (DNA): TGTGCCAGCAACTTGGTATCTAGCGGGATTCCCTACGAGCAGTACTTC. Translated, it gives CASNLVSSGIPYEQYF.

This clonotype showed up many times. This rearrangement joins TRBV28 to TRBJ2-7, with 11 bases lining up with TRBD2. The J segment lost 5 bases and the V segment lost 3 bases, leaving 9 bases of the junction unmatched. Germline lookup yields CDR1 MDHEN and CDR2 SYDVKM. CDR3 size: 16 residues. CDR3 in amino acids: CASSLMGVGLADEQYF. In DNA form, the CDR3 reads TGTGCCAGCAGTTTGATGGGGGTGGGACTAGCGGACGAGCAGTACTTC.

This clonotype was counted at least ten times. The CDR3 protein is CSARDRLTAYEQYF. The CDR3 bases are TGCAGTGCTAGAGACCGCCTTACCGCCTACGAGCAGTACTTC. The genes are TRBV20-1 and TRBJ2-7; D remains ambiguous. Trimming stripped 0 bases from V and 2 bases from J, with 11 bases between. Germline CDR1 and CDR2: DFQATT and SNEGSKA (reference sequence). The CDR3 totals 14 residues.

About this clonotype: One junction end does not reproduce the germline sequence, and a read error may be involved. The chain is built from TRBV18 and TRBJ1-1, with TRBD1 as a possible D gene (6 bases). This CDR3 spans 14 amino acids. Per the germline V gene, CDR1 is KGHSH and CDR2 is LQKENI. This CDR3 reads CTSSPGPGDTEAFF. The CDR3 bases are TGTACCAGCTCACCAGGACCAGGGGACACTGAAGCTTTCTTT.

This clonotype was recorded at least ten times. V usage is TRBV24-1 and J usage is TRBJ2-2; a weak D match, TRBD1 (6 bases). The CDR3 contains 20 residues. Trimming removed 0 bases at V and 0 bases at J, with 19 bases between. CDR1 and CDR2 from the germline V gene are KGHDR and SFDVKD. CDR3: CATSDLPGLRTDANTGELFF. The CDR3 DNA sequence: TGTGCCACCAGTGATTTGCCAGGGTTGAGGACAGACGCGAACACCGGGGAGCTGTTTTTT.

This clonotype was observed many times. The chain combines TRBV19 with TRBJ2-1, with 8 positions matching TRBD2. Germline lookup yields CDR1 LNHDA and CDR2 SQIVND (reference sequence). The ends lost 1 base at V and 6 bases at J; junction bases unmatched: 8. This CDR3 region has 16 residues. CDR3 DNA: TGTGCCAGTAGTATAGGAGAACTAGCGGCATTCAATGAGCAGTTCTTC. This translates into CASSIGELAAFNEQFF.

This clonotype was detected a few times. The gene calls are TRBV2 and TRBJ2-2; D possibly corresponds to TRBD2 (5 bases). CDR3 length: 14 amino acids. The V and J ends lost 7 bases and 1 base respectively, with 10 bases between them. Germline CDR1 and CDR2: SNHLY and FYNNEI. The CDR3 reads CASKAGGNTGELFF. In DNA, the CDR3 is TGTGCCAGCAAGGCGGGCGGGAACACCGGGGAGCTGTTTTTT.

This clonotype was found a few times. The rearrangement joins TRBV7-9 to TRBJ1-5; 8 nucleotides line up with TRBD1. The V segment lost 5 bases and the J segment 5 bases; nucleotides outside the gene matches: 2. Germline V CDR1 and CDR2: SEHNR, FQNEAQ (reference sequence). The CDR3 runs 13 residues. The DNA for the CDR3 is TGTGCCAGCAGCCCAGGGGGCGATCAGCCCCAGCATTTT. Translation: CASSPGGDQPQHF. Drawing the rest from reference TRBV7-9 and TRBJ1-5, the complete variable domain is DTGVSQNPRHKITKRGQNVTFRCDPISEHNRLYWYRQTLGQGPEFLTYFQNEAQLEKSRLLSDRFSAERPKGSFSTLEIQRTEQGDSAMYLCASSPGGDQPQHFGDGTRLSIL.

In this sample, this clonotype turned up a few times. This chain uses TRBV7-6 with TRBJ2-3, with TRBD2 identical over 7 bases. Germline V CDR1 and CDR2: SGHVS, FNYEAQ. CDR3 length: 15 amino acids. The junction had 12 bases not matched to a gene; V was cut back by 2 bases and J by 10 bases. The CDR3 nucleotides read TGTGCCAGCAGCTTAATTAGGCGGGAGACGGATCCGCAGTATTTT. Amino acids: CASSLIRRETDPQYF.

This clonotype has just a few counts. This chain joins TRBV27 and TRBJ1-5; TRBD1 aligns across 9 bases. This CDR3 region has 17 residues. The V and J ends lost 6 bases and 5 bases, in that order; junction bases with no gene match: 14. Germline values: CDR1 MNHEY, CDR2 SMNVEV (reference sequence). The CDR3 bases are TGTGCCAGCAGCAGAGCCTCATTAGACAGGGGGTATCAGCCCCAGCATTTT. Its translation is CASSRASLDRGYQPQHF.

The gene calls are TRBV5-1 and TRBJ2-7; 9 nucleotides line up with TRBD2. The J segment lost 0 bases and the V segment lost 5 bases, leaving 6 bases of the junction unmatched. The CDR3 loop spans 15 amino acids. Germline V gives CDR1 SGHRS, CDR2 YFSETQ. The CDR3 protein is CASSFLAGSSYEQYF. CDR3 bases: TGCGCCAGCAGTTTTCTAGCGGGGAGCTCCTACGAGCAGTACTTC.

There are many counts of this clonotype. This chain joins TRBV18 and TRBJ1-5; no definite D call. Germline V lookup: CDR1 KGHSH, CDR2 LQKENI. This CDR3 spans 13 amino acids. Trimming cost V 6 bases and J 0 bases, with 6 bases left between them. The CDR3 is CASSDGSNQPQHF. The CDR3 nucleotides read TGTGCCAGCTCCGACGGTAGCAATCAGCCCCAGCATTTT. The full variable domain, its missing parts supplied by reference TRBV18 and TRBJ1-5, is NAGVMQNPRHLVRRRGQEARLRCSPMKGHSHVYWYRQLPEEGLKFMVYLQKENIIDESGMPKERFSAEFPKEGPSILRIQQVVRGDSAAYFCASSDGSNQPQHFGDGTRLSIL.

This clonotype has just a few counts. The CDR3 region is CASSWSGLDTQYF. The CDR3 bases are TGTGCCAGCAGCTGGTCAGGGCTGGATACGCAGTATTTT. The chain links TRBV7-2 to TRBJ2-3, with D possibly being TRBD1 (5 bases). V gave up 4 bases and J gave up 6 bases, with 11 bases separating them. Germline assignment: CDR1 SGHTA and CDR2 FQGNSA. The CDR3 has 13 amino acids.

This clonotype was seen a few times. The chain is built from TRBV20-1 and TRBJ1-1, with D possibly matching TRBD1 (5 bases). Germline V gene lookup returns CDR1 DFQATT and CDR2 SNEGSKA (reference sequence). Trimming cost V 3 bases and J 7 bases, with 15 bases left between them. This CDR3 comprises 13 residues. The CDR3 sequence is CSARAPGPGEAFF. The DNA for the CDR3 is TGCAGTGCTAGGGCCCCGGGGCCGGGTGAAGCTTTCTTT.

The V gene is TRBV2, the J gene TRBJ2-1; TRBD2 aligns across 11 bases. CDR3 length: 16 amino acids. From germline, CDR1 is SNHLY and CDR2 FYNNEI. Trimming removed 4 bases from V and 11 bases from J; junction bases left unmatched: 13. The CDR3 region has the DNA TGTGCCAGCAGTGCGTTAGCGGGAGGGCCTTATGGGAAGCAGTTCTTC. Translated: CASSALAGGPYGKQFF.

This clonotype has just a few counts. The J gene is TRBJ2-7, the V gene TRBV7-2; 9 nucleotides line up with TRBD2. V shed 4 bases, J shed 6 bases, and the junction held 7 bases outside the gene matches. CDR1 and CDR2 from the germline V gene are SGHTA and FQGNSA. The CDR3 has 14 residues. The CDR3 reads CASSWTSEVSEQYF. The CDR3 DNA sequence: TGTGCCAGCAGCTGGACTAGCGAGGTCAGCGAGCAGTACTTC. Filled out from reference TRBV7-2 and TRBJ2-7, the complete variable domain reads GAGVSQSPSNKVTEKGKDVELRCDPISGHTALYWYRQSLGQGLEFLIYFQGNSAPDKSGLPSDRFSAERTGGSVSTLTIQRTQQEDSAVYLCASSWTSEVSEQYFGPGTRLTVT.

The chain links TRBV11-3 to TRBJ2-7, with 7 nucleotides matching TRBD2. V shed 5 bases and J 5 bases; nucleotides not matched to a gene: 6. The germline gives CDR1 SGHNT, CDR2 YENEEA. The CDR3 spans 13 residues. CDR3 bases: TGTGCCAGCAGCCTAGCGGCGGAGCACGAGCAGTACTTC. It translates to CASSLAAEHEQYF.

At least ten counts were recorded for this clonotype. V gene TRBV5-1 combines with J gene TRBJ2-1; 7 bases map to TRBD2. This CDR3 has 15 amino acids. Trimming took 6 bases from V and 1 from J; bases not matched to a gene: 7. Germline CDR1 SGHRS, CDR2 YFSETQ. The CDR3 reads CASTGGLSSYNEQFF. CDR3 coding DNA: TGCGCCAGCACGGGGGGACTCTCATCCTACAATGAGCAGTTCTTC. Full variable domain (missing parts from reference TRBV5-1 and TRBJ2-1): KAGVTQTPRYLIKTRGQQVTLSCSPISGHRSVSWYQQTPGQGLQFLFEYFSETQRNKGNFPGRFSGRQFSNSRSEMNVSTLELGDSALYLCASTGGLSSYNEQFFGPGTRLTVL.